The clone carrying this T cell receptor beta chain appeared a few times. Germline V gives CDR1 KGHDR, CDR2 SFDVKD. V dropped 4 bases and J dropped 2 bases, with 16 bases sitting between them. This CDR3 comprises 16 residues. What was amplified from RNA transcripts were TCR beta CDR3 regions. HTBI primers drove first-round RT-PCR of the TCR CDR3. TCRdb called the multiplex PCR reads again in MiXCR, with one record for every CDR3 protein. The table records fewer than 750,000 distinct CDR3 sequences, approximately 15% of them present only once. This entry comes from a study of T cells in Graves' hyperthyroidism and ophthalmopathy. Study as a whole: Peripheral blood was collected at initial diagnosis, before any treatment.

The gene calls are TRBV24-1 and TRBJ2-5; tentative D call: TRBD1 (6 bases). The clonotype originates from a woman in her thirties or forties with Graves' ophthalmopathy. The sequenced material came from blood. CDR3 in amino acids: CATSEREEGVQETQYF. CDR3 bases: TGTGCCACCAGTGAAAGGGAAGAGGGGGTTCAAGAGACCCAGTACTTC.